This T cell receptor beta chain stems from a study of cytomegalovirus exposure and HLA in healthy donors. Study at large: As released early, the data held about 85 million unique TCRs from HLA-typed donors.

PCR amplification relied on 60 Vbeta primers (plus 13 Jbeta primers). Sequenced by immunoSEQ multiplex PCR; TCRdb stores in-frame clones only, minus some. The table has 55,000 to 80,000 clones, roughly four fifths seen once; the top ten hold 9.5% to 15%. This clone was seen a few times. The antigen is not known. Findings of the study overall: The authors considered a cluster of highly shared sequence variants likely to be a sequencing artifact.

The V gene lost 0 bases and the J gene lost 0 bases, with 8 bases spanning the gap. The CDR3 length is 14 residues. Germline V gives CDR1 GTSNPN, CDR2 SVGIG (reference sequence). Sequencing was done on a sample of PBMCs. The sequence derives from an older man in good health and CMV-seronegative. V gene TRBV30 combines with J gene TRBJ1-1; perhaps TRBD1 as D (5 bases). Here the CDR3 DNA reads TGTGCCTGGAGTGTACGGGGGTTGAACACTGAAGCTTTCTTT. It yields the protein CAWSVRGLNTEAFF.